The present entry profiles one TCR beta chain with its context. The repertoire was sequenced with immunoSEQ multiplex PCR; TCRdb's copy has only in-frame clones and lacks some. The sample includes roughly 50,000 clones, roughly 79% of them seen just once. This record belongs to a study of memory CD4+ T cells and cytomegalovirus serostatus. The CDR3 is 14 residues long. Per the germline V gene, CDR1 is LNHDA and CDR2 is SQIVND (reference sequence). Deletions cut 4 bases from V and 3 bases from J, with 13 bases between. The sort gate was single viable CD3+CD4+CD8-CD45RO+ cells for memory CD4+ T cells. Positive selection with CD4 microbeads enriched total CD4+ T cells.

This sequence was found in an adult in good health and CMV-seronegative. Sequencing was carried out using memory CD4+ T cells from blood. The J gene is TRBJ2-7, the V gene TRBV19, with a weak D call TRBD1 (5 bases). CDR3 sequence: CASSRGRDGYEQYF. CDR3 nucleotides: TGTGCCAGTAGTAGGGGCCGCGACGGCTACGAGCAGTACTTC.